This TCR beta chain was sequenced for a study of sequential checkpoint blockade in melanoma. Study as a whole: First-line arms were nivolumab then ipilimumab, or the reverse, randomized 1:1. Both treatment sequences were followed by maintenance nivolumab.

Sample treatment: randomized to nivolumab then ipilimumab (arm A) or the reverse (arm B). Repertoires were generated with immunoSEQ multiplex PCR, while TCRdb's copy carries only in-frame clones and drops some. The data contain some 19,000 clones, approximately 74% of them singletons. There are 14 residues in the CDR3. V was pared by 6 bases and J by 1 base, with 9 bases between. The germline CDR1 and CDR2 sequences are MNHEY and SVGAGI. V gene TRBV6-5 combines with J gene TRBJ2-2, with D possibly being TRBD1 (6 bases). The sequenced sample was CD8+ T cells sorted from blood (inferred from file names), obtained from a patient given nivolumab and ipilimumab in sequence. The origin of this receptor is a human donor with melanoma. The CDR3 region is CASSPGQNTGELFF. The CDR3, as DNA: TGTGCCAGCAGCCCGGGACAGAACACCGGGGAGCTGTTTTTT.